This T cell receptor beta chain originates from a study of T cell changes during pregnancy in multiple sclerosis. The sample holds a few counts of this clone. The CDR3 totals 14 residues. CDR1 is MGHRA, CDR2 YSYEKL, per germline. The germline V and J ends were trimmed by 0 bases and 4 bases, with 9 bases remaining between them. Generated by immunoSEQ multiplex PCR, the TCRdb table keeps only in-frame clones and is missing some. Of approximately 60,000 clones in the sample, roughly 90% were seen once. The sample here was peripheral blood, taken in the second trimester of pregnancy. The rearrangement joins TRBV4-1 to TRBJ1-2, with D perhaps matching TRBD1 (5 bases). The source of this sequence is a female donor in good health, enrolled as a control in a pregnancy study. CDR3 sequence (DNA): TGCGCCAGCAGCCAAGACAGGACATCCTATGGCTACACCTTC. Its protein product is CASSQDRTSYGYTF.